A selection of T cell receptor beta chains follows, all from one sample in a study of shared clonotypes between healthy human individuals. Using immunoSEQ multiplex PCR, the repertoire was profiled, and TCRdb retains in-frame clones only, with some absent. The sample lists more than 850,000 clones; approximately 78% were seen once. The sequencing sample was made of memory CD4+ T cells from PBMCs. These receptors all stem from a young man in good health. Some clones in this sample may be carry-over from other donors' samples. The conserved cysteine and the conserved F or W are not part of the CDR3 here. Each record gives: CDR3 protein, clone size, CDR3 length, D gene, V gene, J gene. The D gene is left open where the match is weak. Rows give clone size only sometimes, using once, few, many, or a class for an expanded clone.

CDR3: ASSQRLAGTDTQY; size: NA; length: 13; D: TRBD2; V: TRBV11-2; J: TRBJ2-3
CDR3: ASTAGVTERKDTQY; size: NA; length: 14; D: NA; V: TRBV2; J: TRBJ2-3
CDR3: ASSDTPTGVPQPQH; size: once; length: 14; D: TRBD1; V: TRBV6-1; J: TRBJ1-5
CDR3: ASSSLAAIGNEQF; size: NA; length: 13; D: TRBD2; V: TRBV6-6; J: TRBJ2-1
CDR3: ASSIRQAAGELF; size: NA; length: 12; D: NA; V: TRBV5-1; J: TRBJ2-2
CDR3: ASSYTGSSGNTIY; size: NA; length: 13; D: NA; V: TRBV6-5; J: TRBJ1-3
CDR3: ASSRGPGQF; size: NA; length: 9; D: NA; V: TRBV7-2; J: TRBJ2-1
CDR3: ASSPSWTGASTEAF; size: NA; length: 14; D: TRBD1; V: TRBV11-2; J: TRBJ1-1
CDR3: ASSSNGGYTEAF; size: NA; length: 12; D: NA; V: TRBV5-1; J: TRBJ1-1
CDR3: ASSSVEGAINEQF; size: NA; length: 13; D: NA; V: TRBV11-2; J: TRBJ2-1
CDR3: ASSFGQNYGYT; size: NA; length: 11; D: NA; V: TRBV28; J: TRBJ1-2
CDR3: ASRHGQGDGYT; size: NA; length: 11; D: TRBD1; V: TRBV6-6; J: TRBJ1-2
CDR3: AISDGLETQY; size: few; length: 10; D: NA; V: TRBV10-3; J: TRBJ2-5
CDR3: ASSPEGLTVYGYT; size: NA; length: 13; D: NA; V: TRBV9; J: TRBJ1-2
CDR3: ASSPSGQFYEQY; size: NA; length: 12; D: TRBD1; V: TRBV18; J: TRBJ2-7
CDR3: ASSHTSQLNTEAF; size: NA; length: 13; D: NA; V: TRBV6-5; J: TRBJ1-1
CDR3: ASSESPGYQPQH; size: NA; length: 12; D: NA; V: TRBV6-1; J: TRBJ1-5
CDR3: ASSEVPGQGNYEQY; size: NA; length: 14; D: TRBD1; V: TRBV2; J: TRBJ2-7
CDR3: AWSSSGQGIVQPQH; size: NA; length: 14; D: TRBD1; V: TRBV30; J: TRBJ1-5
CDR3: AVASSGANVLT; size: NA; length: 11; D: NA; V: TRBV11-2; J: TRBJ2-6
CDR3: ASSEEGGPHGYT; size: few; length: 12; D: NA; V: TRBV6-1; J: TRBJ1-2
CDR3: ASSMSRTESQAF; size: NA; length: 12; D: NA; V: TRBV19; J: TRBJ1-1
CDR3: SVGTDTQY; size: NA; length: 8; D: NA; V: TRBV29-1; J: TRBJ2-3
CDR3: SVYREGVDTQY; size: NA; length: 11; D: NA; V: TRBV29-1; J: TRBJ2-3
CDR3: ASSDQPSGANVLT; size: NA; length: 13; D: NA; V: TRBV6-4; J: TRBJ2-6
CDR3: ASTLTAGNTIY; size: NA; length: 11; D: NA; V: TRBV9; J: TRBJ1-3
CDR3: ASSQDAGWGEQF; size: once; length: 12; D: NA; V: TRBV4-3; J: TRBJ2-1
CDR3: ASSPGLAGLPYNEQF; size: NA; length: 15; D: TRBD2; V: TRBV4-2; J: TRBJ2-1
CDR3: ASSTDRAEQY; size: NA; length: 10; D: TRBD1; V: TRBV5-1; J: TRBJ2-7
CDR3: ASSIAKGQGTF; size: NA; length: 11; D: TRBD1; V: TRBV5-5; J: TRBJ1-1
CDR3: ASRMTGDSREQY; size: NA; length: 12; D: NA; V: TRBV6-1; J: TRBJ2-7
CDR3: ASSTLPSGSGPPQF; size: NA; length: 14; D: TRBD2; V: TRBV5-1; J: TRBJ2-1
CDR3: ASSVASGQGDTQY; size: NA; length: 13; D: TRBD1; V: TRBV9; J: TRBJ2-3
CDR3: ASSLMGAGPPTEQY; size: NA; length: 14; D: NA; V: TRBV5-1; J: TRBJ2-7
CDR3: ASSAGARGGSYEQY; size: NA; length: 14; D: NA; V: TRBV7-2; J: TRBJ2-7
CDR3: ASSKGQGLSYEQY; size: NA; length: 13; D: TRBD1; V: TRBV19; J: TRBJ2-7
CDR3: ASSLQSATNEKLF; size: NA; length: 13; D: NA; V: TRBV2; J: TRBJ1-4
CDR3: AWSVLSDRGTGELF; size: NA; length: 14; D: TRBD1; V: TRBV30; J: TRBJ2-2
CDR3: ASSRTSGESSYEQY; size: NA; length: 14; D: TRBD2; V: TRBV5-4; J: TRBJ2-7
CDR3: ASRPTLAGGPYEQY; size: once; length: 14; D: TRBD2; V: TRBV6-6; J: TRBJ2-7
CDR3: ASRANQRGETQY; size: NA; length: 12; D: NA; V: TRBV6-5; J: TRBJ2-5
CDR3: ASSLIPPETYTEAF; size: few; length: 14; D: NA; V: TRBV27; J: TRBJ1-1
CDR3: ASSQDPATDTQY; size: NA; length: 12; D: NA; V: TRBV4-3; J: TRBJ2-3
CDR3: ASSYLAGEDTQY; size: once; length: 12; D: TRBD2; V: TRBV5-1; J: TRBJ2-3
CDR3: ASSAGVLKNTGELF; size: NA; length: 14; D: NA; V: TRBV6-1; J: TRBJ2-2